This T cell receptor (beta chain) is drawn from a study of blood T cell repertoires in COVID-19. Overall study: From the United States, Italy and Spain came samples of acute and convalescent COVID-19.

Clones were sequenced by immunoSEQ multiplex PCR, and TCRdb holds only the in-frame ones, with some missing. In the table there are 55,000 to 75,000 clones, 88% of which are singletons. This clone is a singleton in its sample. V dropped 5 bases and J dropped 5 bases, with 12 bases sitting between them. The CDR3 length is 13 residues. Germline loops: CDR1 KGHSH, CDR2 LQKENI. The origin of this receptor is a man between 45 and 60 years old with active COVID-19. Material: peripheral blood. V is TRBV18 and J is TRBJ2-5, with D perhaps TRBD2 (6 bases). CDR3 in amino acids: CASSSTRGETQYF. CDR3 coding DNA: TGTGCCAGCTCATCGACTAGAGGGGAGACCCAGTACTTC.